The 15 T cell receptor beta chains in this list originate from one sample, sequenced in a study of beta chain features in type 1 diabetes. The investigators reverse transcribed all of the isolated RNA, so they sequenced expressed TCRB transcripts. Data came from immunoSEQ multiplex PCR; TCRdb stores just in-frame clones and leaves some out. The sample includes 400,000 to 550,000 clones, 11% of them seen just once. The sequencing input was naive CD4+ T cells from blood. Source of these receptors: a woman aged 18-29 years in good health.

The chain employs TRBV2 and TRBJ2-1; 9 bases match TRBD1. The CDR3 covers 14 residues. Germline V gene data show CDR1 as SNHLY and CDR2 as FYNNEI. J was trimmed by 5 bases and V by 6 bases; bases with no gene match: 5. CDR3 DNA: TGTGCCAGCAGGGAACAGGGGGCGAACAATGAGCAGTTCTTC. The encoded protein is CASREQGANNEQFF.

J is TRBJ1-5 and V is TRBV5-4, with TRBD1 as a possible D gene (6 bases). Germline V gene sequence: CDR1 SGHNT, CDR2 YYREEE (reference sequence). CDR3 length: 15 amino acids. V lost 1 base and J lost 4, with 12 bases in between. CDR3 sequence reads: CASSLWGQGNQPQHF. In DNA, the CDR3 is TGTGCCAGCAGCTTGTGGGGGCAGGGGAATCAGCCCCAGCATTTT. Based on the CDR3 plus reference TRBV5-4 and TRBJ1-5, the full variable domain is ETGVTQSPTHLIKTRGQQVTLRCSSQSGHNTVSWYQQALGQGPQFIFQYYREEENGRGNFPPRFSGLQFPNYSSELNVNALELDDSALYLCASSLWGQGNQPQHFGDGTRLSIL.

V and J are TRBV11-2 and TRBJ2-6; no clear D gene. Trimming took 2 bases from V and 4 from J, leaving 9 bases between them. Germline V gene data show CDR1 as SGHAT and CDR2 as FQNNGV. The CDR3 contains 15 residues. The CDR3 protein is CASSLTRAGANVLTF. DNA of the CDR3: TGTGCCAGCAGCTTAACCCGTGCCGGGGCCAACGTCCTGACTTTC.

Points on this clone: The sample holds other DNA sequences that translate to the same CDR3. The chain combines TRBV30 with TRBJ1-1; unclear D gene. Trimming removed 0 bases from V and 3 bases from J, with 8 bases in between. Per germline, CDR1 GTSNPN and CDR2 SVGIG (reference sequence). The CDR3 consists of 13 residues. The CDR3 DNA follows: TGTGCCTGGAGTGTACGGAGGGACACTGAAGCTTTCTTT. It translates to CAWSVRRDTEAFF.

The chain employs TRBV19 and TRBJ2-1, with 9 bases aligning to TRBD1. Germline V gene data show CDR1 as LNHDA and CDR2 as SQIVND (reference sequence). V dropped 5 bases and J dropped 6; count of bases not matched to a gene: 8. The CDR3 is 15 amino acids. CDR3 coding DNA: TGTGCCAGTAGTTCCTACTCGACAGGGGGCAATGAGCAGTTCTTC. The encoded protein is CASSSYSTGGNEQFF.

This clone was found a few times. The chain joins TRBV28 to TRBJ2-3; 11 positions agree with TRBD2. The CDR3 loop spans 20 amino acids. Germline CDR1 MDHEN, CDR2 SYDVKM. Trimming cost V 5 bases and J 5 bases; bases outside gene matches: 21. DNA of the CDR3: TGTGCCAGCAGTGTACAGGGACTAGCGGTCCCCCAGGGCGCACAAGATACGCAGTATTTT. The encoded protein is CASSVQGLAVPQGAQDTQYF.

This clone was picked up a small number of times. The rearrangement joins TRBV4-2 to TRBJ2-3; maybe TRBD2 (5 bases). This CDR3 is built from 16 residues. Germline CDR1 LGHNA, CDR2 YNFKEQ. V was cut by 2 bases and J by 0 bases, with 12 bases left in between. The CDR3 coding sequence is TGTGCCAGCAGCCAAACTAGACAAACTAGCACAGATACGCAGTATTTT. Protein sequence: CASSQTRQTSTDTQYF.

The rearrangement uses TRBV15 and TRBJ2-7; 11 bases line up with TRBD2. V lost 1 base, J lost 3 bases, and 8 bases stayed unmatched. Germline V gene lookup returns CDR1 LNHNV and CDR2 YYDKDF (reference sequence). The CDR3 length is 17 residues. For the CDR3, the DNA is TGTGCCACCAGCAGAGGCACCGGGACTAGCGGACTCTACGAGCAGTACTTC. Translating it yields CATSRGTGTSGLYEQYF.

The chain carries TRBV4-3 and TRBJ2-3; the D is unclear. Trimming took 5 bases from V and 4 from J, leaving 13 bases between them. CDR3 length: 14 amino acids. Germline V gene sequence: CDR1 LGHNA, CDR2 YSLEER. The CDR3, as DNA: TGCGCCAGCAGCACGAACCGCGCGCCAGATACGCAGTATTTT. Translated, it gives CASSTNRAPDTQYF.

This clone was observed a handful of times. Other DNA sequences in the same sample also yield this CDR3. CDR3 in amino acids: CRAEGQEVQYF. The CDR3 DNA is TGCAGGGCCGAGGGGCAAGAGGTTCAGTATTTT. The J gene is TRBJ2-3, the V gene TRBV20-1, with D perhaps matching TRBD1 or TRBD2 (5 bases each). The CDR3 is 11 amino acids. Germline-derived CDR1 and CDR2 are DFQATT and SNEGSKA (reference sequence).

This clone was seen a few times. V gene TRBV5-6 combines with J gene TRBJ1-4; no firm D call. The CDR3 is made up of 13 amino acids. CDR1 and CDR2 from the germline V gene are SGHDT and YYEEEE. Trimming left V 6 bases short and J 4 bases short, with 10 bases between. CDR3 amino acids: CASTRVSNEKLFF. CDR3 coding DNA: TGTGCCAGCACAAGGGTCAGTAATGAAAAACTGTTTTTT.

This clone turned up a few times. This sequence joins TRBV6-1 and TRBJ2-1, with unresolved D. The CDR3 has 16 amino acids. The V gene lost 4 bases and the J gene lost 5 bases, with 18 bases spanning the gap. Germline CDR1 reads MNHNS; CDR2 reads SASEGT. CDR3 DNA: TGTGCCAGCAGTGCAATCCTCCGGGTCGAGAACAATGAGCAGTTCTTC. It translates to CASSAILRVENNEQFF.

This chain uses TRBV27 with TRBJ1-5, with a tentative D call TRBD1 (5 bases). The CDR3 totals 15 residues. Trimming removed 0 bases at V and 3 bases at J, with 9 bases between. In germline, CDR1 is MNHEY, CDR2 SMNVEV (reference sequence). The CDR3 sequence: CASSLSGVDNQPQHF. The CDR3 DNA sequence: TGTGCCAGCAGTTTATCAGGGGTCGACAATCAGCCCCAGCATTTT.

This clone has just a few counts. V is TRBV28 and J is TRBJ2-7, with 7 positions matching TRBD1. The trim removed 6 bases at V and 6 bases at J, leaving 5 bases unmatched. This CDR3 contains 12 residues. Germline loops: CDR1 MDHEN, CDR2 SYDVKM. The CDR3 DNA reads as TGTGCCAGCAGCTCTGACAGGGCCGAGCAGTACGTC. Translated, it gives CASSSDRAEQYV.

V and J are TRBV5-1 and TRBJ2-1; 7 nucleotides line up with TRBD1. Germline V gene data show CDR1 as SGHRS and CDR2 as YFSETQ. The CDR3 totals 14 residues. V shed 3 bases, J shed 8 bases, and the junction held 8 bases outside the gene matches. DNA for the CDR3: TGCGCCAGCAGCTCGGGACAGCCTGGGCATGAGCAGTTCTTC. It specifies CASSSGQPGHEQFF. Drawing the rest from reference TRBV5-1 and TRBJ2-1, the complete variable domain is KAGVTQTPRYLIKTRGQQVTLSCSPISGHRSVSWYQQTPGQGLQFLFEYFSETQRNKGNFPGRFSGRQFSNSRSEMNVSTLELGDSALYLCASSSGQPGHEQFFGPGTRLTVL.